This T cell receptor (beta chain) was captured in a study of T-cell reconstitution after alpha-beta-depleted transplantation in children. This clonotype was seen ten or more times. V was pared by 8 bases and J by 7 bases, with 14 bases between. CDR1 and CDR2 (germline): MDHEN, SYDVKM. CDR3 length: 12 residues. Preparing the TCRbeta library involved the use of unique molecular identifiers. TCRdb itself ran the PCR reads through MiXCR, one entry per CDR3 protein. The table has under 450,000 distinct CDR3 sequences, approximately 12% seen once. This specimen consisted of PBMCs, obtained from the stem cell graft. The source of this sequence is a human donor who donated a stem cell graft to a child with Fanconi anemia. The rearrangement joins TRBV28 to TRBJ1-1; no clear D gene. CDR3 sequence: CASVSNTGEAFF. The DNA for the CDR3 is TGTGCCAGCGTATCGAATACGGGTGAAGCTTTCTTT.